This entry concerns a single T cell receptor (beta chain). Its target is unknown. Axillary draining lymph nodes of breast cancer patients supplied the node samples. The source of the sample is a study of breast tumors, draining lymph nodes, adjacent tissues. Points from the study as a whole: Luminal-like breast cancer showed significantly higher tumor–nontumor repertoire similarity than basal-like. That most tumor T cells come from lymph nodes remained unproven. Tumor TCR diversity was below lymph nodes but above nontumor tissue.

A single record per CDR3 protein comes from TCRdb applying MiXCR to the multiplex PCR reads. The sample has 180,000 or so distinct CDR3 sequences; approximately 33% are singletons. Trimming cost V 3 bases and J 4 bases, with 10 bases left between them. The length of the CDR3 is 14 residues. This TCR came from a female donor with breast cancer. Some clones in this sample may be carry-over from other donors' samples. The specimen was axillary lymph node tissue. The chain recombines TRBV12-3 or TRBV12-4 with TRBJ2-1; D remains unclear. CDR3 DNA: TGTGCCAGCAGTTTCGGGTGGAAGTACAATGAGCAGTTCTTC. Translation gives CASSFGWKYNEQFF.